This is a list of T cell receptor beta chains from one sample in a study of shared clonotypes between healthy human individuals. Measured with immunoSEQ multiplex PCR; TCRdb has only the in-frame clones, and not every one. The table shows hundreds of thousands of clones, with 73% occurring only once. The specimen sequenced was memory CD4+ T cells sorted from blood. The receptors come from a man aged 30-40 years in good health. The CDR3 runs from the conserved cysteine through the conserved F or W. A D gene is named only where the DNA matches it firmly. Some rows have no size entry. The others give once, few or many, or a class for an expanded clone.

>-|TRBJ1-5|TRBV19|-
CASSSSGSDQPQHF
TGTGCCAGTAGTTCATCTGGAAGCGATCAGCCCCAGCATTTT
>TRBD2|TRBJ2-1|TRBV15|-
CATSGHSGIYNEQFF
TGTGCCACCAGCGGTCATAGCGGGATCTACAATGAGCAGTTCTTC
>-|TRBJ2-1|TRBV19|-
CASSIGLGRHNEQFF
TGTGCCAGTAGTATTGGGCTAGGCAGACACAATGAGCAGTTCTTC
>-|TRBJ2-3|TRBV7-9|-
CASSFAATDTQYF
TGTGCCAGCAGTTTTGCGGCCACAGATACGCAGTATTTT
>TRBD1|TRBJ2-7|TRBV28|-
CASSKGQGMAYEQYF
TGTGCCAGCAGTAAAGGACAGGGTATGGCCTACGAGCAGTACTTC
>-|TRBJ2-1|TRBV19|-
CASGQLNEQFF
TGTGCCAGCGGACAGCTCAATGAGCAGTTCTTC
>-|TRBJ2-1|TRBV28|-
CASSLNWSGAQQFF
TGTGCCAGCAGTTTAAATTGGTCAGGGGCCCAGCAGTTCTTC
>TRBD2|TRBJ2-3|TRBV7-2|once
CASRRSGTSVTSTDTQYF
TGTGCCAGCAGGCGATCGGGGACTAGCGTTACTAGCACAGATACGCAGTATTTT
>-|TRBJ1-1|TRBV4-2|few
CASSQDWSTEAFF
TGTGCCAGCAGCCAAGATTGGAGCACTGAAGCTTTCTTT
>-|TRBJ2-5|TRBV27|-
CASSLLGHRGSETQYF
TGTGCCAGCAGTTTATTAGGTCACCGGGGTAGTGAGACCCAGTACTTC
>-|TRBJ2-7|TRBV30|few
CACQQGYEQYF
TGTGCCTGCCAACAGGGTTACGAGCAGTACTTC
>TRBD2|TRBJ2-1|TRBV2|few
CASSELAGDNEQFF
TGTGCCAGCAGTGAGCTAGCGGGAGATAATGAGCAGTTCTTC
>TRBD2|TRBJ2-1|TRBV7-8|-
CASSGLAGGLNYNEQFF
TGTGCCAGCAGCGGACTAGCGGGAGGGTTAAACTACAATGAGCAGTTCTTC
>-|TRBJ1-5|TRBV19|-
CASSQWGGANQPQHF
TGTGCCAGTAGTCAATGGGGTGGCGCCAATCAGCCCCAGCATTTT
>-|TRBJ2-2|TRBV25-1|-
CASSGDRNTGELFF
TGTGCCAGCAGTGGCGACAGAAACACCGGGGAGCTGTTTTTT
>TRBD2|TRBJ2-7|TRBV7-9|few
CASSQTKGPSGRSSYEQYF
TGTGCCAGCAGCCAAACGAAGGGCCCTAGCGGGAGGAGCTCCTACGAGCAGTACTTC
>-|TRBJ1-2|TRBV7-2|-
CASSSTGSYGYTF
TGTGCCAGCAGCTCCACAGGGTCCTATGGCTACACCTTC
>-|TRBJ2-2|TRBV30|few
CAWSVRLGSGELFF
TGTGCCTGGAGTGTACGGCTAGGTTCCGGGGAGCTGTTTTTT
>TRBD1|TRBJ1-4|TRBV10-3|-
CAISKQGDEKLFF
TGTGCCATCAGTAAACAGGGGGATGAAAAACTGTTTTTT
>-|TRBJ1-1|TRBV20-1|-
CSAGGDTEAFF
TGCAGCGCTGGGGGGGACACTGAAGCTTTCTTT
>TRBD1|TRBJ2-3|TRBV5-1|-
CASTLDRVRDTQYF
TGCGCCAGCACCTTAGACAGGGTTCGAGATACGCAGTATTTT
>TRBD1|TRBJ1-2|TRBV7-3|few
CASSLGGTDHGYTF
TGTGCCAGCAGCTTAGGGGGGACAGACCATGGCTACACCTTC
>TRBD2|TRBJ2-7|TRBV10-3|-
CAISGPRGLAGEGTYEQYF
TGTGCCATCAGTGGGCCTCGGGGACTAGCGGGAGAAGGCACCTACGAGCAGTACTTC
>-|TRBJ2-1|TRBV23-1|-
CASSQSGRYRYNEQFF
TGCGCCAGCAGTCAATCGGGGAGGTATCGATACAATGAGCAGTTCTTC
>TRBD2|TRBJ2-7|TRBV6-5|-
CASRATSGLSYEQYF
TGTGCCAGCAGGGCCACTAGCGGCCTCTCCTACGAGCAGTACTTC
>TRBD1|TRBJ2-3|TRBV25-1|-
CASSELGVDRGTDTQYF
TGTGCCAGCAGTGAATTAGGCGTGGACAGGGGTACAGATACGCAGTATTTT
>TRBD1|TRBJ2-3|TRBV15|once
CATSSPTGAADTQYF
TGTGCCACCAGCAGCCCAACAGGGGCGGCAGATACGCAGTATTTT
>TRBD2|TRBJ2-1|TRBV7-9|-
CASSLRSVTSGDEQFF
TGTGCCAGCAGCTTACGGAGTGTGACTAGCGGCGATGAGCAGTTCTTC
>TRBD1|TRBJ2-7|TRBV5-1|-
CASSFPGTGSYEQYF
TGCGCCAGCAGCTTCCCCGGGACAGGGTCCTACGAGCAGTACTTC
>-|TRBJ2-7|TRBV7-2|-
CASSFAGTEQYF
TGTGCCAGCAGCTTCGCCGGTACCGAGCAGTACTTC
>-|TRBJ2-7|TRBV28|-
CASSRPGAHEQYF
TGTGCCAGCAGTCGCCCCGGGGCCCACGAGCAGTACTTC
>-|TRBJ1-1|TRBV7-9|-
CASSLAGATEAFF
TGTGCCAGCAGCTTAGCGGGGGCGACTGAAGCTTTCTTT
>TRBD1|TRBJ1-2|TRBV6-5|-
CASSYSGRTGWGYTF
TGTGCCAGCAGTTACTCGGGACGGACAGGGTGGGGCTACACCTTC
>TRBD1|TRBJ1-5|TRBV5-6|few
CASSLTGVNQPQHF
TGTGCCAGCAGCTTGACAGGGGTAAATCAGCCCCAGCATTTT
>TRBD1|TRBJ1-2|TRBV6-5|-
CASSETGRQYGYTF
TGTGCCAGCAGTGAGACAGGGCGTCAATATGGCTACACCTTC
>TRBD1|TRBJ2-1|TRBV18|-
CASSPEGTGAPLWSYNEQFF
TGTGCCAGCTCACCCGAAGGGACAGGGGCCCCTCTTTGGTCCTACAATGAGCAGTTCTTC
>-|TRBJ2-1|TRBV6-1|-
CASSEVSDNEQFF
TGTGCCAGCAGTGAAGTTTCGGACAATGAGCAGTTCTTC